This TCR beta chain originates from a study of shared clonotypes between healthy human individuals. The overall study: Two women and a few men aged 18 to 49 made up the donors.

Germline trimming cut 2 bases from V and 5 bases from J; bases unmatched to any gene: 6. This CDR3 region has 15 residues. CDR1 and CDR2 (germline): MDHEN, SYDVKM. Assay: immunoSEQ multiplex PCR; the TCRdb copy retains only in-frame clones and omits some. The top ten hold around 0.47% of the sample, which has approximately 1.5 million clones, around 98% seen once. V usage is TRBV28 and J usage is TRBJ2-1; 7 bases map to TRBD1. Sequenced: naive CD4+ T cells sorted from blood. This sample's subset: CD45RA+ positively selected. This clonotype was obtained from a man aged 25 to 40 in good health. The CDR3, as DNA: TGTGCCAGCAGTTTAGTAGGGACAGCTAACAATGAGCAGTTCTTC. The encoded protein is CASSLVGTANNEQFF.